This entry lists 2 T cell receptor beta chains sequenced from one sample in a study of graft-versus-host responses after intestinal transplantation. Only in-frame clones appear in the TCRdb table, and some are missing; sequencing was by immunoSEQ multiplex PCR. Seen here are about 88,000 clones, roughly 88% observed once, and the top ten hold roughly 0.099%. No antigen is known for these receptors. Sequencing was performed on unstimulated CD4+ T cells sorted from spleen or lymph node cells, taken before intestinal transplant. The receptors were sampled from a human donor who received an intestinal transplant.

This chain uses TRBV7-3 with TRBJ2-2; 7 bases are shared with TRBD2. Germline V CDR1 and CDR2: SGHTA, FQGTGA. Trimming removed 5 bases from V and 5 bases from J; junction bases left unmatched: 8. The length of the CDR3 is 15 residues. The CDR3 nucleotides read TGTGCCAGCAGCCCGAACCTCGGGGGGACCGGGGAGCTGTTTTTT. Protein: CASSPNLGGTGELFF.

The chain employs TRBV12-5 and TRBJ1-5, with TRBD1 as a possible D gene (5 bases). Trimming stripped 1 base from V and 1 base from J, with 11 bases between. In germline, CDR1 is LGHNT, CDR2 FRNRAP. The CDR3 consists of 16 residues. The CDR3 DNA sequence: TGTGCTAGTGGTTTGGACCCCAGGGAAAGCAATCAGCCCCAGCATTTT. It yields the protein CASGLDPRESNQPQHF.